This T cell receptor beta chain was sequenced in a study of blood T cell repertoires in COVID-19. In the study overall: Italy, Spain and the United States were the sources of the convalescent and acute COVID-19 samples. From T cells, B-cell-depleted T cells, or PBMCs came the material, which was cDNA or gDNA.

From germline, CDR1 is WSHSY and CDR2 SAAADI. The CDR3 runs 14 residues. The V end was cut by 4 bases, the J end by 7 bases, with 11 bases between. Source study methods: Amplification with reference gene primers provided the estimates of nucleated cell counts. TCRdb's table, derived via immunoSEQ multiplex PCR, lists solely in-frame clones and lacks some. V and J calls and clone size come straight from that table; D and trimming were deduced from the DNA. The sample lists over 30,000 clones, roughly 77% occurring once. The chain uses TRBV10-2 and TRBJ1-6; D might be TRBD1 (5 bases). The sequence derives from a man older than 75 with active or convalescent COVID-19. Input material: peripheral blood. The CDR3 DNA reads as TGCGCCAGCAGTGGACAGCGAAGGAATTCACCCCTCCACTTT. This codes for CASSGQRRNSPLHF.